Only one count was recorded for the clone carrying this T cell receptor beta chain. Antigen: not known. This sample stems from a study of cytomegalovirus exposure and HLA in healthy donors. Study context: Drawn from HLA-typed donors, about 85 million unique TCRs were held in an early data release. Study-level points and caveats: According to an earlier analysis, most TCR beta V segments yielded productive rearrangements about 90% or about 30% of the time.

V was trimmed by 4 bases and J by 3 bases, leaving 7 bases between them. The CDR3 has 13 residues. CDR1 is SGHDN, CDR2 FVKESK, per germline. Vbeta (60) and Jbeta (13) primers were used in the PCR. TCRdb's table, derived via immunoSEQ multiplex PCR, lists solely in-frame clones and lacks some. The repertoire has 95,000 to 150,000 clones, around 70% of them found once; the top ten carry approximately 4.1%. Sequenced material: PBMCs. The rearrangement links TRBV14 to TRBJ2-1; D may be TRBD2 (5 bases). This receptor was taken from a woman aged 40 to 55 in good health and CMV-seronegative. CDR3 DNA sequence: TGTGCCAGCAGCCCTGGACTCTACAATGAGCAGTTCTTC. It encodes CASSPGLYNEQFF. The full variable domain, with the rest looked up from reference TRBV14 and TRBJ2-1, is EAGVTQFPSHSVIEKGQTVTLRCDPISGHDNLYWYRRVMGKEIKFLLHFVKESKQDESGMPNNRFLAERTGGTYSTLKVQPAELEDSGVYFCASSPGLYNEQFFGPGTRLTVL.